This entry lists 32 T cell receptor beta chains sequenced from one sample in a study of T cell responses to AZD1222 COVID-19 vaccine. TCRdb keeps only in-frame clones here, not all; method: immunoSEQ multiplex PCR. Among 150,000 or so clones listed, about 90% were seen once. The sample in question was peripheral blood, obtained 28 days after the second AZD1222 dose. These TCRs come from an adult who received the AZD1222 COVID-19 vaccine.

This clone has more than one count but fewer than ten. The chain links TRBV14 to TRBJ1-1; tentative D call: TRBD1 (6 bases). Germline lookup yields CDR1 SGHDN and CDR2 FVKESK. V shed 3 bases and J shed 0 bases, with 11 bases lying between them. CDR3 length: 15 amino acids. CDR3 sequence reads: CASSHLDSMNTEAFF. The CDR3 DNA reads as TGTGCCAGCAGCCACCTGGACAGTATGAACACTGAAGCTTTCTTT.

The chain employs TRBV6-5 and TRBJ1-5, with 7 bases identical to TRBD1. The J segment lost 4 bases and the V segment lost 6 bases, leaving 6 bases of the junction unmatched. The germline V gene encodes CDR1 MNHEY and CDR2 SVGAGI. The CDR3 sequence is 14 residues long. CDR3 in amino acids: CASSLRDSNQPQHF. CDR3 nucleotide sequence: TGTGCCAGCAGCCTCCGGGACAGTAATCAGCCCCAGCATTTT.

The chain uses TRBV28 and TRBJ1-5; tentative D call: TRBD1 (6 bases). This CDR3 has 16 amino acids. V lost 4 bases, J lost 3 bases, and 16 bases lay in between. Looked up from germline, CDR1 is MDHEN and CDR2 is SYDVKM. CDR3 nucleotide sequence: TGTGCCAGCAGTTCGCCCCTGACAGGCTACAATCAGCCCCAGCATTTT. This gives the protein CASSSPLTGYNQPQHF.

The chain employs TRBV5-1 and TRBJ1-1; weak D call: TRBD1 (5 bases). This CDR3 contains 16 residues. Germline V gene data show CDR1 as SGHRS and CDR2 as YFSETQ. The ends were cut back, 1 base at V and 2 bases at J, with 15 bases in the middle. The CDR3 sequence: CASSLTSGFGNTEAFF. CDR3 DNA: TGCGCCAGCAGCTTGACGTCAGGGTTCGGTAACACTGAAGCTTTCTTT.

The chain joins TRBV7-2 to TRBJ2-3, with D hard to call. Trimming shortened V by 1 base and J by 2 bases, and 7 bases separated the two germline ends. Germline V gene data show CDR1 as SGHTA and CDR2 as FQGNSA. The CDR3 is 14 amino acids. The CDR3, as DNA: TGTGCCAGCAGCTTAGGGGCTCCCACAGATACGCAGTATTTT. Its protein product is CASSLGAPTDTQYF.

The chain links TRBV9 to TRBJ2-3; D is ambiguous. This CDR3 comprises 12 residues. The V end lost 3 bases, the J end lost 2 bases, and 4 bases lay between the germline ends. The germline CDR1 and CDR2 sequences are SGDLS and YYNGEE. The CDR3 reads CASSDFTDTQYF. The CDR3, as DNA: TGTGCCAGCAGCGACTTCACAGATACGCAGTATTTT.

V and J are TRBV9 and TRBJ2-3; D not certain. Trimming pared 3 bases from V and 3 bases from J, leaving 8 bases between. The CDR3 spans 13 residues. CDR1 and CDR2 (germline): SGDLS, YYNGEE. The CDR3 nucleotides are TGTGCCAGCAGCGCGGAATTTACAGATACGCAGTATTTT. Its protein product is CASSAEFTDTQYF.

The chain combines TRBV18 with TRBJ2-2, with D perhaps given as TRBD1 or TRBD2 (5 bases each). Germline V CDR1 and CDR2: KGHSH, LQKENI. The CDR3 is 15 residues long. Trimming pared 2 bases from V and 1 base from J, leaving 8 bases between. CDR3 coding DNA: TGTGCCAGCTCACCAAGGGACGTGAACACCGGGGAGCTGTTTTTT. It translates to CASSPRDVNTGELFF.

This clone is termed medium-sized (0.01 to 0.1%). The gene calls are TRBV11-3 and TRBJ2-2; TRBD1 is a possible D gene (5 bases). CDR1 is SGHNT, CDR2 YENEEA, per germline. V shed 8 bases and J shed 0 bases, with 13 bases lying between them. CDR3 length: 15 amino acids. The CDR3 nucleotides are TGTGCCAGCTCCCAGGGTCCCGCGAACACCGGGGAGCTGTTTTTT. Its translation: CASSQGPANTGELFF.

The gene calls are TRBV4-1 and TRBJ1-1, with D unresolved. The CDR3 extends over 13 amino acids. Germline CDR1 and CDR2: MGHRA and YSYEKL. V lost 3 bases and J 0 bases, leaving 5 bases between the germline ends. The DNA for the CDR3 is TGCGCCAGCAGCCACCCATTGAACACTGAAGCTTTCTTT. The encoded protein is CASSHPLNTEAFF.

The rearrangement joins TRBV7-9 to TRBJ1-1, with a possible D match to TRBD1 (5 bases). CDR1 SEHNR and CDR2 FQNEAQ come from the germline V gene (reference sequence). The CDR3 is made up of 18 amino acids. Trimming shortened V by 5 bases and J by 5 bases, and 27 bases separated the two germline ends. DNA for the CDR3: TGTGCCAGCAGCCCGACCACGGGGGGTAGGGAAGCGAGGACTGAAGCTTTCTTT. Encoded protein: CASSPTTGGREARTEAFF.

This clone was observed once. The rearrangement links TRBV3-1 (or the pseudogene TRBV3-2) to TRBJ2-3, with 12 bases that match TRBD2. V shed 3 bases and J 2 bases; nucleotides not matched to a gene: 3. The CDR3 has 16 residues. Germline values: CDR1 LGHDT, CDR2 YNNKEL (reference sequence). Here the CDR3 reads CASSQRTSGATDTQYF. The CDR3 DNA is TGTGCCAGCAGCCAGAGGACTAGCGGGGCCACAGATACGCAGTATTTT.

CDR3 DNA sequence: TGCGCCAGCCCCGGACAGGGACTCACAGATACGCAGTATTTT. Translating gives CASPGQGLTDTQYF. The chain combines TRBV10-1 with TRBJ2-3; 8 bases agree with TRBD1. The CDR3 is made up of 14 amino acids. Germline V CDR1 and CDR2: WNHNN, SYGVQD (reference sequence). With V trimmed by 8 bases and J by 2 bases, 6 bases remained unmatched.

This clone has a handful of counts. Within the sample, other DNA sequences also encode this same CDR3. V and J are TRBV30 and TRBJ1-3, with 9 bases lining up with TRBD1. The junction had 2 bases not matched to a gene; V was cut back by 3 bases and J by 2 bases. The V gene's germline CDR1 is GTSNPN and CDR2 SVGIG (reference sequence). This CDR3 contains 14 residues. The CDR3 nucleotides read TGTGCCTGGAGCACAGGGGGCGCTGGAAACACCATATATTTT. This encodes CAWSTGGAGNTIYF.

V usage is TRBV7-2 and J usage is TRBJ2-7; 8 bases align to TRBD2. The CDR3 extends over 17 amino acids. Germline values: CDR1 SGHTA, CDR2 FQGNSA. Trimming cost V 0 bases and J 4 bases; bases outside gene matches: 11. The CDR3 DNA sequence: TGTGCCAGCAGCTTAGCCCCCCGGGGGGGCACGGCGTACGAGCAGTACTTC. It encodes CASSLAPRGGTAYEQYF.

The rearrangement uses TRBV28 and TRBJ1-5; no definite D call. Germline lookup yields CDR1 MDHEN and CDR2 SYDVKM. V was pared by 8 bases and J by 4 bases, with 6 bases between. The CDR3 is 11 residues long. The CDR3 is CASEGNQPQHF. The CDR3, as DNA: TGTGCCAGCGAAGGTAATCAGCCCCAGCATTTT.

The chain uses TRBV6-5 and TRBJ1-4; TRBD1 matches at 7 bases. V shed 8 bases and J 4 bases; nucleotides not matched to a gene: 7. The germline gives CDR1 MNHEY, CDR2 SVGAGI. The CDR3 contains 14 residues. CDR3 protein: CASSLDRVNEKLFF. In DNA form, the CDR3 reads TGTGCCAGCTCCCTCGACAGGGTTAATGAAAAACTGTTTTTT.

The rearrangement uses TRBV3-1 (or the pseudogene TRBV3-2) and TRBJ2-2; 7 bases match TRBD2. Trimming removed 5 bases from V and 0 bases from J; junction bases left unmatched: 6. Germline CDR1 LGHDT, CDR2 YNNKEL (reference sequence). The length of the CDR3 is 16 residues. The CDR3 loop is CASSEPSGTNTGELFF. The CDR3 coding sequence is TGTGCCAGCAGCGAGCCTAGCGGAACGAACACCGGGGAGCTGTTTTTT.

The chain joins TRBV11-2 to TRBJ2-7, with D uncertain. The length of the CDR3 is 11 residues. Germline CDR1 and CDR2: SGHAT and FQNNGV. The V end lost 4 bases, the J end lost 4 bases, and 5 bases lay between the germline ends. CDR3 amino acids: CASSSGYEQYF. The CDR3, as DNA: TGTGCCAGCAGCTCAGGATACGAGCAGTACTTC.

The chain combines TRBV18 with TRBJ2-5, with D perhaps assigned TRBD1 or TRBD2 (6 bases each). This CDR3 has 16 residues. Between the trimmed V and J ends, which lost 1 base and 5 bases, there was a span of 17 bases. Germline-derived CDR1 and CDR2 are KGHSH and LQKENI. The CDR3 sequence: CASSPLEGGLVETQYF. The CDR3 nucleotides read TGTGCCAGCTCACCACTAGAGGGGGGTCTGGTCGAGACCCAGTACTTC.

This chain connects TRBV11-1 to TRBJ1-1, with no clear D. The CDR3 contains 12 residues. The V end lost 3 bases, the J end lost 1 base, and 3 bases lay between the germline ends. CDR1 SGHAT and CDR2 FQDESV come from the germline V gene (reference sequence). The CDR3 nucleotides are TGTGCCAGCAGCTTCAGGAACACTGAAGCTTTCTTT. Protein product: CASSFRNTEAFF.

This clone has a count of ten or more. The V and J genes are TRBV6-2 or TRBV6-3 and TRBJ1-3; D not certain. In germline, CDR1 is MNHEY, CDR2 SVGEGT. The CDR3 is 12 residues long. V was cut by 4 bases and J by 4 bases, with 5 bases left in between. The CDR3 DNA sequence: TGTGCCAGCAGTTTTGCCGGAAACACCATATATTTT. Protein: CASSFAGNTIYF.

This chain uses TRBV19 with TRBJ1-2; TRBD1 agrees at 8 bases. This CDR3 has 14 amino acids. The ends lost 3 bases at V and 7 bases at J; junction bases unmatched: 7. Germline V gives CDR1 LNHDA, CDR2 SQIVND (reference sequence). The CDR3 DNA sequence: TGTGCCAGTAGTATTGGACAGGGAGAGAGTGGCTACACCTTC. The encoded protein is CASSIGQGESGYTF.

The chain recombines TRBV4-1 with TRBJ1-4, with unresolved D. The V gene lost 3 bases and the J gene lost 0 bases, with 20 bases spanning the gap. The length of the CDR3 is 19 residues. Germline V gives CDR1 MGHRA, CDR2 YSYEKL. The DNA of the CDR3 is TGCGCCAGCAGCCAGGCAGACGAGCACAGAACTGCAACTAATGAAAAACTGTTTTTT. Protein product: CASSQADEHRTATNEKLFF.

CDR3 sequence (DNA): TGTGCCAGCAGCATCAGACCCTACGAGCAGTACTTC. Amino acid sequence: CASSIRPYEQYF. The rearrangement joins TRBV7-2 to TRBJ2-7; D is unresolved. CDR1 is SGHTA, CDR2 FQGNSA, per germline. The V gene lost 5 bases and the J gene lost 2 bases, with 7 bases spanning the gap. CDR3 length equals 12 residues. Full variable domain (missing parts from reference TRBV7-2 and TRBJ2-7): GAGVSQSPSNKVTEKGKDVELRCDPISGHTALYWYRQSLGQGLEFLIYFQGNSAPDKSGLPSDRFSAERTGGSVSTLTIQRTQQEDSAVYLCASSIRPYEQYFGPGTRLTVT.

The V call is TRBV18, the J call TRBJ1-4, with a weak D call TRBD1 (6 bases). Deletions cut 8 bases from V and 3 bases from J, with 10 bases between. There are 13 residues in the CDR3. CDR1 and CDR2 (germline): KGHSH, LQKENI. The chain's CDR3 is CASRGAANEKLFF. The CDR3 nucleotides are TGTGCCAGCCGGGGGGCAGCTAATGAAAAACTGTTTTTT. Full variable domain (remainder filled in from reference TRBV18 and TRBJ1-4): NAGVMQNPRHLVRRRGQEARLRCSPMKGHSHVYWYRQLPEEGLKFMVYLQKENIIDESGMPKERFSAEFPKEGPSILRIQQVVRGDSAAYFCASRGAANEKLFFGSGTQLSVL.

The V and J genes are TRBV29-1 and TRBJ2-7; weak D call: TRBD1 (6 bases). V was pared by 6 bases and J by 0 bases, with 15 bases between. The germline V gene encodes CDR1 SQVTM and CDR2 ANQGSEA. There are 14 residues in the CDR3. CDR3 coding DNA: TGCAGCGTAGTTCCGACAGGTAGCTCCTACGAGCAGTACTTC. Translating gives CSVVPTGSSYEQYF.

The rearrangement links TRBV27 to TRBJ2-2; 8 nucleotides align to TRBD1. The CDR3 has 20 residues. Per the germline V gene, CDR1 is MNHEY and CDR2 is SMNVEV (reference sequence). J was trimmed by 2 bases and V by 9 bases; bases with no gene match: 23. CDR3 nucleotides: TGTGCCAGTCGAAACCCCTTGCGCGAACGGACAGGGATAAACACCGGGGAGCTGTTTTTT. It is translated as CASRNPLRERTGINTGELFF.

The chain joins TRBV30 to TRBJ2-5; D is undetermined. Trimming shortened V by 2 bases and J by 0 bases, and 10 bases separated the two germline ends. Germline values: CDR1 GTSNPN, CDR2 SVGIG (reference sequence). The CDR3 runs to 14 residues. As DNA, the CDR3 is TGTGCCTGGAGTTTCGACCGGTACCAAGAGACCCAGTACTTC. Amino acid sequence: CAWSFDRYQETQYF.

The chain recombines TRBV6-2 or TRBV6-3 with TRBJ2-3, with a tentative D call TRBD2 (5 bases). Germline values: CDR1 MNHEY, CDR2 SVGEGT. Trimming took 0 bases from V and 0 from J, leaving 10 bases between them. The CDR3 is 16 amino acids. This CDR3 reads CASSYSRAFSTDTQYF. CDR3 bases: TGTGCCAGCAGTTACTCGCGGGCTTTTAGCACAGATACGCAGTATTTT.

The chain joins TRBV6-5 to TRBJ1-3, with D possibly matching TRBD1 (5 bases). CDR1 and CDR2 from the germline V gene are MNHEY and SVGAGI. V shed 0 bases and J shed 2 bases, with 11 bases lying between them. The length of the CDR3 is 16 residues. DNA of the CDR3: TGTGCCAGCAGTTACTCTCCGGGGGGTGCTGGAAACACCATATATTTT. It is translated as CASSYSPGGAGNTIYF.

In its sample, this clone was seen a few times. The CDR3: CASSPSNRNTEAFF. CDR3 bases: TGTGCCAGCAGCCCGTCTAACAGGAACACTGAAGCTTTCTTT. The gene calls are TRBV25-1 and TRBJ1-1; D call uncertain. CDR3 length equals 14 residues. The V gene lost 6 bases and the J gene lost 1 base, with 12 bases spanning the gap. The germline V gene encodes CDR1 MGHDK and CDR2 SYGVNS. The whole variable domain, remainder taken from reference TRBV25-1 and TRBJ1-1, is EADIYQTPRYLVIGTGKKITLECSQTMGHDKMYWYQQDPGMELHLIHYSYGVNSTEKGDLSSESTVSRIRTEHFPLTLESARPSHTSQYLCASSPSNRNTEAFFGQGTRLTVV.